Included here is one T cell receptor (beta chain) sequence, with context. These data belong to a study of technical replicates of blood from a few donors. Assay used: immunoSEQ multiplex PCR; TCRdb lists only in-frame clones, some missing. This sample yields tens of thousands of clones, of which around 85% are seen a single time; 4.5% to 5.5% belongs to the top ten. This CDR3 is 15 amino acids long. V was cut by 5 bases and J by 2 bases, with 13 bases left in between. Germline CDR1 reads SGHKS; CDR2 reads YYEKEE (reference sequence). The chain is built from TRBV5-5 and TRBJ2-2, with TRBD2 as a possible D gene (5 bases). The sequenced sample consisted of PBMCs. The sequence derives from a human donor in good health. Some clones in this sample may be carry-over from other donors' samples. The CDR3 reads CASRSGLANTGELFF. The DNA for the CDR3 is TGTGCCAGCAGATCAGGACTCGCCAACACCGGGGAGCTGTTTTTT.